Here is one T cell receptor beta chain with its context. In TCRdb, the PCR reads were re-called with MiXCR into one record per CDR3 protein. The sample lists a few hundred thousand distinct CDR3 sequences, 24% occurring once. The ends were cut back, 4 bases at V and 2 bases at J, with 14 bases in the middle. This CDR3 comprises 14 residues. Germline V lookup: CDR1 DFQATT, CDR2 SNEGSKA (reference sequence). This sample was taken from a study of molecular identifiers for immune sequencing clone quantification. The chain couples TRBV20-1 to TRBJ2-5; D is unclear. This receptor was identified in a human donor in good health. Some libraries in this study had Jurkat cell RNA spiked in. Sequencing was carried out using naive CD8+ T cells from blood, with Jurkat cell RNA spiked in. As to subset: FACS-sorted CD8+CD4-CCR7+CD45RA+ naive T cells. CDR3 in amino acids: CSANGDTSQETQYF. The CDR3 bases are TGCAGTGCTAACGGTGATACGAGTCAAGAGACCCAGTACTTC.